Below, 30 T cell receptor beta chains from the same sample are listed, as sequenced in a study of shared clonotypes between healthy human individuals. Libraries were prepared by immunoSEQ multiplex PCR; TCRdb keeps only in-frame clonotypes and omits some of them. This repertoire shows more than 1.2 million clones, just under 99% found once; its top ten account for about 0.34%. Sequenced: naive CD4+ T cells sorted from blood. Noted subset: CD45RA+ positively selected. The receptors stem from a man aged 30 to 45 in good health.

A single count supports this clone. The genes are TRBV7-9 and TRBJ1-4; D not certain. Per germline, CDR1 SEHNR and CDR2 FQNEAQ (reference sequence). The CDR3 is 12 residues long. The ends were cut back, 4 bases at V and 8 bases at J, with 8 bases in the middle. CDR3 sequence: CASSSTLEKLFF. CDR3 DNA sequence: TGTGCCAGCAGCTCGACATTGGAAAAACTGTTTTTT.

The chain links TRBV7-9 to TRBJ2-1; D is undetermined. V was cut by 1 base and J by 3 bases, with 7 bases left in between. The germline gives CDR1 SEHNR, CDR2 FQNEAQ (reference sequence). This CDR3 has 14 amino acids. The CDR3: CASSLGNYYNEQFF. The CDR3 nucleotides are TGTGCCAGCAGCTTAGGTAACTACTACAATGAGCAGTTCTTC.

The chain combines TRBV5-4 with TRBJ2-7; the match to TRBD2 covers 9 bases. The CDR3 has 14 amino acids. Germline CDR1 and CDR2: SGHNT and YYREEE (reference sequence). Trimming took 4 bases from V and 3 from J; bases not matched to a gene: 5. CDR3 nucleotide sequence: TGTGCCAGCAGCGAGGGACTAGCTAGCTACGAGCAGTACTTC. Protein: CASSEGLASYEQYF.

As concerns this clone: Other DNA sequences in the same sample also yield this CDR3. The V call is TRBV18, the J call TRBJ2-1; the match to TRBD2 covers 14 bases. This CDR3 is built from 15 residues. Germline CDR1 KGHSH, CDR2 LQKENI. Trimming at V came to 3 bases and at J to 7 bases, leaving 2 bases not matched to a gene. The CDR3 coding sequence is TGTGCCAGCTCACCTGGGACTAGCGGGAGTAATGAGCAGTTCTTC. Protein sequence: CASSPGTSGSNEQFF. The full variable domain, completed using reference TRBV18 and TRBJ2-1, is NAGVMQNPRHLVRRRGQEARLRCSPMKGHSHVYWYRQLPEEGLKFMVYLQKENIIDESGMPKERFSAEFPKEGPSILRIQQVVRGDSAAYFCASSPGTSGSNEQFFGPGTRLTVL.

The chain combines TRBV6-1 with TRBJ1-2; D call uncertain. The germline gives CDR1 MNHNS, CDR2 SASEGT. This CDR3 is built from 14 residues. V dropped 2 bases and J dropped 4 bases, with 11 bases sitting between them. The CDR3: CASSESRGSYGYTF. DNA of the CDR3: TGTGCCAGCAGTGAATCTCGCGGAAGCTATGGCTACACCTTC.

The chain is built from TRBV5-6 and TRBJ1-2; D is unclear. The CDR3 spans 15 residues. Trimming cost V 0 bases and J 0 bases, with 9 bases left between them. Per the germline V gene, CDR1 is SGHDT and CDR2 is YYEEEE. CDR3 protein: CASSLDGRSNYGYTF. DNA of the CDR3: TGTGCCAGCAGCTTGGACGGGCGATCTAACTATGGCTACACCTTC.

Remarks on this clone: The same CDR3 is also encoded by other DNA sequences in this sample. The CDR3 region is CASSLGTGDGYTF. The DNA for the CDR3 is TGCGCCAGCAGCTTGGGGACAGGGGACGGCTACACCTTC. The chain is built from TRBV5-1 and TRBJ1-2; 9 positions agree with TRBD1. Germline-derived CDR1 and CDR2 are SGHRS and YFSETQ. The V and J ends lost 0 bases and 8 bases, in that order; junction bases with no gene match: 2. The CDR3 consists of 13 residues.

The chain is built from TRBV7-9 and TRBJ2-3; 10 bases match TRBD1. The junction had 8 bases not matched to a gene; V was cut back by 2 bases and J by 3 bases. The CDR3 covers 17 residues. Germline V lookup: CDR1 SEHNR, CDR2 FQNEAQ (reference sequence). The DNA for the CDR3 is TGTGCCAGCAGCTTACTCACCGGGACAGGGGCTACAGATACGCAGTATTTT. It encodes CASSLLTGTGATDTQYF.

The V call is TRBV7-9, the J call TRBJ1-1; D is uncertain. The germline V gene encodes CDR1 SEHNR and CDR2 FQNEAQ (reference sequence). The CDR3 contains 12 residues. Trimming took off 6 bases at V and 8 bases at J, with 13 bases between the two ends. Here the CDR3 reads CASSPLSREAFF. CDR3 bases: TGTGCCAGCAGTCCCCTGAGTCGGGAAGCTTTCTTT.

A remark on this clone: The same CDR3 arises from other DNA sequences in this sample as well. The gene calls are TRBV18 and TRBJ2-3; D is unclear. CDR3 length: 11 residues. Trimming pared 6 bases from V and 3 bases from J, leaving 4 bases between. Germline V gene sequence: CDR1 KGHSH, CDR2 LQKENI. The CDR3 reads CASSLTDTQYF. The CDR3 DNA sequence: TGTGCCAGCTCCCTGACAGATACGCAGTATTTT.

In this sample, this clone turned up once. The chain couples TRBV9 to TRBJ2-3; D may be TRBD1 (6 bases). Between the trimmed V and J ends, which lost 3 bases and 0 bases, there was a span of 14 bases. The CDR3 has 16 residues. The germline V gene encodes CDR1 SGDLS and CDR2 YYNGEE. The CDR3 DNA reads as TGTGCCAGCAGCGCCCCGTTGGGGGCTAGCACAGATACGCAGTATTTT. Translated: CASSAPLGASTDTQYF.

The CDR3 DNA sequence: TGTGCCACCAAAGATAGACAGGTCTTATCTGGAAACACCATATATTTT. This gives the protein CATKDRQVLSGNTIYF. The chain carries TRBV6-6 and TRBJ1-3; a weak D match, TRBD1 (6 bases). The length of the CDR3 is 16 residues. The germline V gene encodes CDR1 MNHNY and CDR2 SVGAGI (reference sequence). V was shortened by 10 bases and J by 1 base, with 20 bases between the two germline ends.

This clone was recorded only once. J is TRBJ2-7 and V is TRBV28, with a possible D match to TRBD1 (6 bases). The CDR3 is 13 amino acids. Trimming removed 3 bases from V and 5 bases from J, with 11 bases in between. CDR1 and CDR2 from the germline V gene are MDHEN and SYDVKM. This chain's CDR3 is CASSLAGVNEQYF. Written as DNA, the CDR3 is TGTGCCAGCAGTTTGGCAGGGGTTAACGAGCAGTACTTC.

The chain recombines TRBV7-9 with TRBJ2-7; D assignment may be TRBD1 or TRBD2 (6 bases each). V lost 5 bases to trimming and J lost 4 bases, with 21 bases between them. The CDR3 is 16 amino acids. Germline V lookup: CDR1 SEHNR, CDR2 FQNEAQ (reference sequence). The CDR3 here is CASSPKKGEATYEQYF. In DNA, the CDR3 is TGTGCCAGCAGCCCTAAGAAGGGGGAGGCAACATACGAGCAGTACTTC.

The chain links TRBV29-1 to TRBJ1-1; no definite D call. Between the trimmed V and J ends, which lost 4 bases and 2 bases, there was a span of 14 bases. Germline CDR1 and CDR2: SQVTM and ANQGSEA. The length of the CDR3 is 14 residues. The CDR3: CSVADKTLNTEAFF. The CDR3 DNA reads TGCAGCGTTGCAGATAAGACGCTAAACACTGAAGCTTTCTTT.

In DNA form, the CDR3 reads TGTGCCAGCAGCTTAGGCCGACGGACAGGGGCCTACGAGCAGTACTTC. This sequence encodes CASSLGRRTGAYEQYF. This chain joins TRBV11-3 and TRBJ2-7; 9 nucleotides line up with TRBD1. CDR1 and CDR2 (germline): SGHNT, YENEEA. V lost 1 base to trimming and J lost 2 bases; unmatched junction nucleotides: 6. This CDR3 has 16 residues.

The rearrangement uses TRBV29-1 and TRBJ2-7; unclear D gene. The length of the CDR3 is 12 residues. The germline V and J ends were trimmed by 4 bases and 2 bases, with 9 bases remaining between them. In germline, CDR1 is SQVTM, CDR2 ANQGSEA. DNA for the CDR3: TGCAGCGTTGTCTCCCCTACCTACGAGCAGTACTTC. Translating it yields CSVVSPTYEQYF.

This clone has just one count. The chain has TRBV6-6 and TRBJ2-7; TRBD2 agrees at 7 bases. V gave up 7 bases and J gave up 2 bases; unmatched junction bases: 8. Germline CDR1 MNHNY, CDR2 SVGAGI (reference sequence). The CDR3 covers 14 residues. This chain's CDR3 is CASTRHGRTYEQYF. CDR3 nucleotide sequence: TGTGCCAGCACCAGGCACGGGAGGACCTACGAGCAGTACTTC.

The chain carries TRBV25-1 and TRBJ2-1; D is undetermined. CDR3 length: 11 amino acids. V lost 5 bases, J lost 6 bases, and 5 bases lay in between. Per germline, CDR1 MGHDK and CDR2 SYGVNS. CDR3 nucleotides: TGTGCCAGCAGTTTGAGCAATGAGCAGTTCTTC. As protein: CASSLSNEQFF. The complete variable domain, with remaining parts taken from reference TRBV25-1 and TRBJ2-1, reads EADIYQTPRYLVIGTGKKITLECSQTMGHDKMYWYQQDPGMELHLIHYSYGVNSTEKGDLSSESTVSRIRTEHFPLTLESARPSHTSQYLCASSLSNEQFFGPGTRLTVL.

This chain joins TRBV9 and TRBJ2-2, with a tentative D call TRBD2 (6 bases). Germline V gene data show CDR1 as SGDLS and CDR2 as YYNGEE. The CDR3 covers 18 residues. The ends were cut back, 4 bases at V and 2 bases at J, with 21 bases in the middle. The CDR3 reads CASSRDGRFSGNTGELFF. In DNA, the CDR3 is TGTGCCAGCAGCCGCGACGGTCGTTTTAGCGGCAACACCGGGGAGCTGTTTTTT.

This clone has just one count. The chain has TRBV29-1 and TRBJ2-2, with 7 bases fitting TRBD2. CDR3 length: 15 residues. With 5 bases clipped from V and 4 bases from J, the junction kept 10 bases outside the gene matches. Germline values: CDR1 SQVTM, CDR2 ANQGSEA. CDR3 coding DNA: TGCAGCGTTACCCTGTCGGGAGGCGCCACCGGGGAGCTGTTTTTT. Its protein is CSVTLSGGATGELFF.

For this clone: In the same sample, other DNA sequences code for this CDR3. This rearrangement joins TRBV28 to TRBJ1-5, with TRBD1 as a possible D gene (5 bases). The V gene lost 5 bases and the J gene lost 3 bases, with 11 bases spanning the gap. The CDR3 extends over 14 amino acids. In germline, CDR1 is MDHEN, CDR2 SYDVKM. The CDR3 loop is CASSLPGPNQPQHF. In nucleotides, the CDR3 is TGTGCCAGCAGTCTACCGGGACCCAATCAGCCCCAGCATTTT.

J is TRBJ2-5 and V is TRBV5-4, with 7 bases matching TRBD2. Germline CDR1 is SGHNT and CDR2 is YYREEE (reference sequence). The CDR3 is 15 residues long. The V and J ends lost 0 bases and 2 bases, in that order; junction bases with no gene match: 4. CDR3 sequence (DNA): TGTGCCAGCAGCTTGGATCTAGCGGCGCAAGAGACCCAGTACTTC. It is translated as CASSLDLAAQETQYF.

This chain links TRBV11-2 with TRBJ2-3; the D gene is possibly TRBD1 (6 bases). Trimming took 4 bases from V and 0 from J, leaving 11 bases between them. CDR1 is SGHAT, CDR2 FQNNGV, per germline. CDR3 size: 15 residues. The CDR3, as DNA: TGTGCCAGCAGCTCCGGACAGTTGAGCACAGATACGCAGTATTTT. It encodes CASSSGQLSTDTQYF. Based on the CDR3 plus reference TRBV11-2 and TRBJ2-3, the full variable domain is EAGVAQSPRYKIIEKRQSVAFWCNPISGHATLYWYQQILGQGPKLLIQFQNNGVVDDSQLPKDRFSAERLKGVDSTLKIQPAKLEDSAVYLCASSSGQLSTDTQYFGPGTRLTVL.

About this clone: Other DNA sequences from this sample encode an identical CDR3 as well. CDR3 region: CSVAPGWGMNTEAFF. In DNA, the CDR3 is TGCAGCGTCGCTCCTGGGTGGGGGATGAACACTGAAGCTTTCTTT. This chain connects TRBV29-1 to TRBJ1-1; maybe TRBD1 (5 bases). The ends were cut back, 6 bases at V and 0 bases at J, with 17 bases in the middle. This CDR3 has 15 amino acids. CDR1 SQVTM and CDR2 ANQGSEA come from the germline V gene.

The chain combines TRBV27 with TRBJ2-2; weak D call: TRBD1 (6 bases). V was cut by 6 bases and J by 3 bases, with 14 bases left in between. This CDR3 is built from 15 residues. Germline-derived CDR1 and CDR2 are MNHEY and SMNVEV (reference sequence). The CDR3 DNA sequence: TGTGCCAGCAGATATGATCACAGGGACACCGGGGAGCTGTTTTTT. Translation: CASRYDHRDTGELFF.

The V call is TRBV4-1, the J call TRBJ2-3; 11 nucleotides match TRBD2. CDR1 is MGHRA and CDR2 is YSYEKL in the germline V gene. The CDR3 is 17 amino acids. The J segment lost 2 bases and the V segment lost 6 bases, leaving 10 bases of the junction unmatched. The CDR3 coding sequence is TGCGCCAGCAGGCCCATACTAGCGGGAGTTCTCACAGATACGCAGTATTTT. It yields the protein CASRPILAGVLTDTQYF.

CDR3 nucleotides: TGTGCCAGCAGCCCACGGGGACTAAATCCCAATGAGCAGTTCTTC. Translation: CASSPRGLNPNEQFF. This chain connects TRBV7-9 to TRBJ2-1; 7 bases are shared with TRBD2. V gave up 5 bases and J gave up 6 bases; unmatched junction bases: 10. The germline V gene has CDR1 SEHNR and CDR2 FQNEAQ (reference sequence). The CDR3 is 15 residues long.

This chain uses TRBV28 with TRBJ1-5; TRBD1 aligns across 10 bases. J was trimmed by 6 bases and V by 4 bases; bases with no gene match: 15. The CDR3 spans 18 residues. Per the germline V gene, CDR1 is MDHEN and CDR2 is SYDVKM. Written as DNA, the CDR3 is TGTGCCAGCAGTTCACCACAACCGGGACAGGGGACGGTTCAGCCCCAGCATTTT. Translating gives CASSSPQPGQGTVQPQHF.

The chain combines TRBV10-2 with TRBJ1-2; D gene ambiguous. Trimming pared 6 bases from V and 0 bases from J, leaving 8 bases between. This CDR3 has 13 amino acids. CDR1 is WSHSY and CDR2 is SAAADI in the germline V gene. The CDR3 reads CASRMDPNYGYTF. DNA of the CDR3: TGCGCCAGCAGGATGGACCCTAACTATGGCTACACCTTC.